The 8 T cell receptor beta chains presented below share a single source sample, sequenced in a study of response to subunit inactivated influenza vaccine (dated by TCRdb to the late 2010s). The library relied on RT-PCR. TCRdb records Illumina HiSeq 2500 as the sequencer. TCRdb reprocessed the public reads (quality trimming at Q25 with fastp, clone calling with MiXCR) and kept in-frame beta chains. Identical CDR3 protein sequences are pooled into one entry, listed with their most common genes and DNA. This sample lists hundreds of thousands of distinct CDR3 sequences; roughly 8.2% were detected once. The ten most abundant clones make up approximately 12% of the sample. Sequenced material: PBMCs from blood, taken 23 to 25 months after vaccination. The receptors originated from a man aged 50-75 years who received an inactivated influenza vaccine. Donor details come from another sample of the same person, matched by shared clones.

This clonotype was seen a few times. The chain is built from TRBV7-9 and TRBJ2-7; D possibly corresponds to TRBD2 (5 bases). V lost 5 bases, J lost 3 bases, and 11 bases lay in between. There are 13 residues in the CDR3. Germline V CDR1 and CDR2: SEHNR, FQNEAQ (reference sequence). Written as DNA, the CDR3 is TGTGCCAGCAGCACGGACGGGATCTACGAGCAGTACTTC. It is translated as CASSTDGIYEQYF.

In regard to this clonotype: One end of the junction does not line up with germline, which may come from a read error. This chain connects TRBV7-9 to TRBJ2-1; possibly TRBD1 or TRBD2 for D (5 bases each). The germline gives CDR1 SEHNR, CDR2 FQNEAQ (reference sequence). This CDR3 has 12 residues. The DNA of the CDR3 is TGTACCAGCATTGAGGGGTTGAATGAGCAGTTCTTC. Translated: CTSIEGLNEQFF.

J is TRBJ2-7 and V is TRBV12-3 or TRBV12-4; D remains unclear. The CDR3 runs 11 residues. The V gene lost 3 bases and the J gene lost 10 bases, with 10 bases spanning the gap. The CDR3: CASSFGSFQYF. DNA for the CDR3: TGTGCCAGCAGTTTTGGCAGTTTCCAGTACTTC.

This clonotype was picked up a small number of times. The V and J genes are TRBV7-9 and TRBJ1-5, with a possible D match to TRBD1 (6 bases). V gave up 3 bases and J gave up 0 bases, with 12 bases separating them. Germline V gene data show CDR1 as SEHNR and CDR2 as FQNEAQ (reference sequence). This CDR3 spans 16 amino acids. In DNA form, the CDR3 reads TGTGCCAGCAGCTTGGGGGGCGCCGATAGCAATCAGCCCCAGCATTTT. It specifies CASSLGGADSNQPQHF. The full variable domain, its missing parts supplied by reference TRBV7-9 and TRBJ1-5, is DTGVSQNPRHKITKRGQNVTFRCDPISEHNRLYWYRQTLGQGPEFLTYFQNEAQLEKSRLLSDRFSAERPKGSFSTLEIQRTEQGDSAMYLCASSLGGADSNQPQHFGDGTRLSIL.

This clonotype was seen once. A much larger clone lies one base from this, so it may be a read error. The J gene is TRBJ2-3, the V gene TRBV11-2, with D hard to call. The V gene's germline CDR1 is SGHAT and CDR2 FQNNGV. The CDR3 has 14 amino acids. Trimming pared 5 bases from V and 4 bases from J, leaving 13 bases between. The CDR3 nucleotides read TGTGCCAGCAGCCTAGGGCTGGAGCCAGATACGCAGTATTTT. This translates into CASSLGLEPDTQYF.

The gene calls are TRBV28 and TRBJ2-3; D gene unclear. This CDR3 region has 15 residues. The ends were cut back, 4 bases at V and 2 bases at J, with 13 bases in the middle. CDR1 and CDR2 (germline): MDHEN, SYDVKM. The DNA of the CDR3 is TGTGCCAGCAGTTCGTCCTACCTCTCCACAGATACGCAGTATTTT. Protein product: CASSSSYLSTDTQYF.

This clonotype was detected many times. This rearrangement joins TRBV25-1 to TRBJ1-2; tentatively, D is TRBD1 (6 bases). Germline CDR1 and CDR2: MGHDK and SYGVNS. The CDR3 length is 12 residues. Trimming pared 7 bases from V and 4 bases from J, leaving 10 bases between. The CDR3 DNA is TGTGCCAGCACTGACAGGAGCTATGGCTACACCTTC. It codes for CASTDRSYGYTF.

This clonotype was counted only a few times. J is TRBJ1-5 and V is TRBV28; maybe TRBD1 (5 bases). Germline V gene sequence: CDR1 MDHEN, CDR2 SYDVKM. V lost 5 bases, J lost 6 bases, and 17 bases lay in between. This CDR3 has 15 residues. The CDR3 here is CASSPGMGGGQPQHF. The CDR3 coding sequence is TGTGCCAGCAGTCCCGGGATGGGGGGTGGTCAGCCCCAGCATTTT. The complete variable domain, with remaining parts taken from reference TRBV28 and TRBJ1-5, reads DVKVTQSSRYLVKRTGEKVFLECVQDMDHENMFWYRQDPGLGLRLIYFSYDVKMKEKGDIPEGYSVSREKKERFSLILESASTNQTSMYLCASSPGMGGGQPQHFGDGTRLSIL.